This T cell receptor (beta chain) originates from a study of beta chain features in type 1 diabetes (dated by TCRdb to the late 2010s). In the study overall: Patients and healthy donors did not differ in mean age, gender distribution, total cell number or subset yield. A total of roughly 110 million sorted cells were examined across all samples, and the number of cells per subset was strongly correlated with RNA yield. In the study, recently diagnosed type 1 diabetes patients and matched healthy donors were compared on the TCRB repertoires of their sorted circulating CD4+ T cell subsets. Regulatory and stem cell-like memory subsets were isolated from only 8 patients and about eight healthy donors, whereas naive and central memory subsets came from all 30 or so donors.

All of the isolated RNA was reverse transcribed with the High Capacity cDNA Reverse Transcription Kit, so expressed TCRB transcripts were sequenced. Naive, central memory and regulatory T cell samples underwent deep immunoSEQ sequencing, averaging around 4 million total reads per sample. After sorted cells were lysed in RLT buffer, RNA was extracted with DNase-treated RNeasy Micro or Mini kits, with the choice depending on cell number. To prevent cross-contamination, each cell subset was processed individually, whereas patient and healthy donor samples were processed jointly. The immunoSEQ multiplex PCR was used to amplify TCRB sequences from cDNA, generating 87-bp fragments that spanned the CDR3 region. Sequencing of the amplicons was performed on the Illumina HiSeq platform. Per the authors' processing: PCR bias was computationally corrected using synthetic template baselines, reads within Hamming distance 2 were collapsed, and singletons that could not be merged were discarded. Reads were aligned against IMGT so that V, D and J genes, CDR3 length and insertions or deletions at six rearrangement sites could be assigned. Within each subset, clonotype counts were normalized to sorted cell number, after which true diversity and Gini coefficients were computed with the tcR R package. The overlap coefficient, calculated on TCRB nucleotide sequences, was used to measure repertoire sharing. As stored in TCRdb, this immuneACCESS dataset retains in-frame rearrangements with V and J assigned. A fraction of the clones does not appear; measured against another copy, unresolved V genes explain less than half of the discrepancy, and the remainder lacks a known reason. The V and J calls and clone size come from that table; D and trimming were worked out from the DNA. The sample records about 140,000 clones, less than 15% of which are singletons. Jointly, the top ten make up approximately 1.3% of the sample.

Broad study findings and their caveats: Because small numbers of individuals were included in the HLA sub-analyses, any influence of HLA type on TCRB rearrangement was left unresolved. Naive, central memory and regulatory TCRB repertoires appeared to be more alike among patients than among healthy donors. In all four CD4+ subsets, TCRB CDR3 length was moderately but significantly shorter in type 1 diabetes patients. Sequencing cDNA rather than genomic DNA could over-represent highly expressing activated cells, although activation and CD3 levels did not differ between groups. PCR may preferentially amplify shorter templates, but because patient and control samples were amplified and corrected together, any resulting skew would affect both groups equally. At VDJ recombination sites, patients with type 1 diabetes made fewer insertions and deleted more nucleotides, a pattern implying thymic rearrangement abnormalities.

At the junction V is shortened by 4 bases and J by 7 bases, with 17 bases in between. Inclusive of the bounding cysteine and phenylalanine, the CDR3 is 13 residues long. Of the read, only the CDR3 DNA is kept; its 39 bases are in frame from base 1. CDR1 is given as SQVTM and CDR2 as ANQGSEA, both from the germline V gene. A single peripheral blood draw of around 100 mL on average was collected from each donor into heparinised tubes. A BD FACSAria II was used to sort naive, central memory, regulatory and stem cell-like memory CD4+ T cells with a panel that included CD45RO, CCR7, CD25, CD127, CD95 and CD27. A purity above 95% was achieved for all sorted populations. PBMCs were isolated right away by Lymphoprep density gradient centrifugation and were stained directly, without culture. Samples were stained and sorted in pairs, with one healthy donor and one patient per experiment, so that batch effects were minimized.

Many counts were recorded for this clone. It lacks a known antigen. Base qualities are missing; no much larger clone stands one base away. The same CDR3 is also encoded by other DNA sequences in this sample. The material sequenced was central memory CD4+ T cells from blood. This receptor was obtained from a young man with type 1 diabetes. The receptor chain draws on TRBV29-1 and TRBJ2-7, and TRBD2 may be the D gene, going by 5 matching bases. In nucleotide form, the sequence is TGCAGCGTTGGGATGGACTCCCGGCGGGAGCAGTACTTC. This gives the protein CSVGMDSRREQYF.